This T cell receptor (beta chain) was documented in a study of blood T cell repertoires in COVID-19. Germline V gives CDR1 LGHNA, CDR2 YNFKEQ. J gave up 5 bases and V 0 bases, and 6 bases lay outside the gene matches. The CDR3 covers 16 residues. Authors' data handling: Quantification of nucleated cells was approximated via reference gene primer amplification. The method was immunoSEQ multiplex PCR; TCRdb's version includes in-frame clones alone and lacks a portion of them. For V, J and clone size, that table is used; D and trimming come from the DNA. The data show 120,000 to 150,000 clones, 84% seen once.

This receptor was taken from a woman aged 45 to 65 who had been exposed to COVID-19. The sequencing input was PBMCs or T cells enriched from blood (not recorded which). V is TRBV4-2 and J is TRBJ1-1; TRBD1 aligns across 10 bases. This chain's CDR3 is CASSQDSKGQGTEAFF. As DNA, the CDR3 is TGTGCCAGCAGCCAAGATAGTAAGGGACAGGGGACTGAAGCTTTCTTT.